This T cell receptor beta chain was obtained from a study of cytomegalovirus exposure and HLA in healthy donors. In the PCR, 60 Vbeta and 13 Jbeta primers were used. Sequencing used immunoSEQ multiplex PCR; TCRdb keeps in-frame clones, though not all of them. The data hold roughly 170,000 clones, with more than 70% observed a single time. Study-wide findings and caveats: Cytomegalovirus status was reportedly diagnosed by the classifier with high specificity and sensitivity. In a later analysis, several top co-occurrence clusters appeared linked to parvovirus B19, influenza, CMV and Epstein-Barr virus.

This clone has just a few counts. The antigen is undetermined. The clonotype was recovered from a male donor in good health and CMV-seronegative. The sequenced sample consisted of PBMCs.

In DNA form, the CDR3 reads TGTGCCAGCGAAAGGGGACAGGGGGCCGAAAAACTGTTTTTT. This gives the protein CASERGQGAEKLFF. The chain is built from TRBV6-1 and TRBJ1-4, with 12 bases lining up with TRBD1. CDR1 and CDR2 from the germline V gene are MNHNS and SASEGT. With 8 bases clipped from V and 8 bases from J, the junction kept 6 bases outside the gene matches. The CDR3 runs to 14 residues.